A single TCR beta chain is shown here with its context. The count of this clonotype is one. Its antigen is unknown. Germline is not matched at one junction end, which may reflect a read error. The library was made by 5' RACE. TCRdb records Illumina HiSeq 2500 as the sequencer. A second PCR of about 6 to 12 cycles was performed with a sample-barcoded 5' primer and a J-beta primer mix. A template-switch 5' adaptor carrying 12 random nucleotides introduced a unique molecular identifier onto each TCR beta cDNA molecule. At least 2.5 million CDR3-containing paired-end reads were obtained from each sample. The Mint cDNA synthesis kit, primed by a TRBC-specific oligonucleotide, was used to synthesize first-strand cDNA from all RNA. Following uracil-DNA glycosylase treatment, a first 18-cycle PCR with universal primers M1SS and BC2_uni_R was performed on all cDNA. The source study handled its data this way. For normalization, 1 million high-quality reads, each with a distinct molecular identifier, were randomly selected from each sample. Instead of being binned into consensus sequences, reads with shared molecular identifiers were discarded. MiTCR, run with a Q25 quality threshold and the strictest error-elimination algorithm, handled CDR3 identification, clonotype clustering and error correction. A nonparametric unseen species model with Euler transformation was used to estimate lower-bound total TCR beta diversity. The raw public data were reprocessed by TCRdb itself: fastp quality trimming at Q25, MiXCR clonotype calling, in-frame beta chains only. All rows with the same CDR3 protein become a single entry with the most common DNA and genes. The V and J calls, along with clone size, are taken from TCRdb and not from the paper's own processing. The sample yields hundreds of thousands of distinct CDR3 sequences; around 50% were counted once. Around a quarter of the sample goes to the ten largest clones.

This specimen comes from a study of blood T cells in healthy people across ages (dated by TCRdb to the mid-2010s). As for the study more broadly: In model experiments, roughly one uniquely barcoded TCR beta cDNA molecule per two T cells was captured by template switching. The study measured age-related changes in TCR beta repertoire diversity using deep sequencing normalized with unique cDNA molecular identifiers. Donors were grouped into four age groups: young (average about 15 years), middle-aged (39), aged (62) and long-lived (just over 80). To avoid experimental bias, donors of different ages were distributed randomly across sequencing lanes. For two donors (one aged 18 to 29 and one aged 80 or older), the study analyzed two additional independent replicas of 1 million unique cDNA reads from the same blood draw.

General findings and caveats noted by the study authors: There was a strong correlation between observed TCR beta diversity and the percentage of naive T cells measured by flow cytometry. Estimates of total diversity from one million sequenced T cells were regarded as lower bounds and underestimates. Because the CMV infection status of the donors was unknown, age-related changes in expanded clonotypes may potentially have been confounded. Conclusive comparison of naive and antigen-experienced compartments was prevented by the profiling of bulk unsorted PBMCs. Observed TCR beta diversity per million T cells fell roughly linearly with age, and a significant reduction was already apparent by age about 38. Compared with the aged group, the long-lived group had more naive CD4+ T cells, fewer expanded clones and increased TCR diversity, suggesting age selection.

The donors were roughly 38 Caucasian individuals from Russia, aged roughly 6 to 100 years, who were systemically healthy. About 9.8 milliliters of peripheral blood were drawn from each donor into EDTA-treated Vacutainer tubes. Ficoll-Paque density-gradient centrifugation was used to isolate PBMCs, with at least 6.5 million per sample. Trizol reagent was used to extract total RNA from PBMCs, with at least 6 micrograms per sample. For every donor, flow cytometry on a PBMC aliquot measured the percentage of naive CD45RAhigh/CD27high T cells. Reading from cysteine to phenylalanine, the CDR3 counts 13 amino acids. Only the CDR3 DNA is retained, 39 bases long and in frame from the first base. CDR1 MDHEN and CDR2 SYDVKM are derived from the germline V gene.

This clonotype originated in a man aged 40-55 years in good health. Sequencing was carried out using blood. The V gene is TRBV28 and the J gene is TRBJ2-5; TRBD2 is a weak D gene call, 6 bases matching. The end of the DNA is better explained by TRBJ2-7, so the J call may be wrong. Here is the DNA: TGTGCCTGCAGCTCAGGAGGGCTAGACGAGCAGTACTTC. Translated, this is CACSSGGLDEQYF.